The rows below give T cell receptor beta chains drawn from one sample of a study of blood T cell repertoires in COVID-19. Generated by immunoSEQ multiplex PCR, the TCRdb table keeps only in-frame clones and is missing some. The sample has some 240,000 clones, around 84% seen once. The specimen was PBMCs or T cells enriched from blood (not recorded which). The receptors come from a man aged 25-40 years with acute COVID-19. Both conserved end residues are part of each CDR3. A D gene is named only where the DNA matches it firmly. Where a row states a size, it is once, few, many or the class of an expanded clone; other rows omit it.

TRBJ1-2 TRBV5-6 NA TRBD1 TGTGCCAGCAGCTTGGCAGGGGGCGATGGCTACACCTTC CASSLAGGDGYTF
TRBJ1-5 TRBV4-1 NA NA TGCGCCAGCAGCTACGAGGGTGAGGGAAGGCCCCAGCATTTT CASSYEGEGRPQHF
TRBJ1-5 TRBV19 NA NA TGTGCCAGTAGTATGAGTCGGAGCAATCAGCCCCAGCATTTT CASSMSRSNQPQHF
TRBJ1-5 TRBV7-8 NA NA TGTGCCAGCAGCCTTGGGGCCCAGAGTAATCAGCCCCAGCATTTT CASSLGAQSNQPQHF
TRBJ2-2 TRBV6-5 NA NA TGTGCCAGCACAAAGACAGATGACACCGGGGAGCTGTTTTTT CASTKTDDTGELFF
TRBJ1-5 TRBV19 NA NA TGTGCCAGTAGTATAGTCGGCAATCAGCCCCAGCATTTT CASSIVGNQPQHF
TRBJ2-2 TRBV2 NA TRBD1 TGTGCCAGCAGACCAGACAGGGTCTTGAGCACCGGGGAGCTGTTTTTT CASRPDRVLSTGELFF
TRBJ1-2 TRBV28 NA NA TGTGCCAGCGGACGGGACACTAACTATGGCTACACCTTC CASGRDTNYGYTF
TRBJ1-1 TRBV5-1 NA TRBD1 TGCGCCAGCAGCCCAGGGGGCCGGAACACTGAAGCTTTCTTT CASSPGGRNTEAFF
TRBJ1-1 TRBV30 NA NA TGTGCCTGGAGTGTACAGGGAAACACTGAAGCTTTCTTT CAWSVQGNTEAFF
TRBJ2-5 TRBV18 NA TRBD2 TGTGCCAGCTCACCAAGCGGGGCTCAAGAGACCCAGTACTTC CASSPSGAQETQYF
TRBJ2-2 TRBV5-1 NA TRBD2 TGCGCCAGCAGCAGTACTAGCGGGGGAGACACCGGGGAGCTGTTTTTT CASSSTSGGDTGELFF
TRBJ1-5 TRBV27 few NA TGTGCCAGCAGTTTAGATAGCTATAGCAATCAGCCCCAGCATTTT CASSLDSYSNQPQHF
TRBJ1-2 TRBV5-4 once NA TGTGCCAGCAGTCAGCAGGGTGTAGACTATGGCTACACCTTC CASSQQGVDYGYTF
TRBJ2-1 TRBV7-9 NA TRBD2 TGTGCCAGCAGCATGGGACTAGCGGGGTCCTACAATGAGCAGTTCTTC CASSMGLAGSYNEQFF
TRBJ1-2 TRBV30 NA TRBD1 TGTGCCTGGAGTTTCAGGGGGTTTGACTACACCTTC CAWSFRGFDYTF
TRBJ1-1 TRBV5-8 NA NA TGTGCCAGCAGCTTGAGGAGCTTGAACACTGAAGCTTTCTTT CASSLRSLNTEAFF
TRBJ1-1 TRBV15 NA NA TGTGCCACCAGCAGCCACAGGGCAGAAGCTTTCTTT CATSSHRAEAFF
TRBJ1-3 TRBV5-1 NA NA TGCGCCAGCAGCTTGGATGGGGGCACTGGAAACACCATATATTTT CASSLDGGTGNTIYF
TRBJ1-1 TRBV7-3 few NA TGTGCCAGCAGCTTAAAACGGGGTACTGAAGCTTTCTTT CASSLKRGTEAFF